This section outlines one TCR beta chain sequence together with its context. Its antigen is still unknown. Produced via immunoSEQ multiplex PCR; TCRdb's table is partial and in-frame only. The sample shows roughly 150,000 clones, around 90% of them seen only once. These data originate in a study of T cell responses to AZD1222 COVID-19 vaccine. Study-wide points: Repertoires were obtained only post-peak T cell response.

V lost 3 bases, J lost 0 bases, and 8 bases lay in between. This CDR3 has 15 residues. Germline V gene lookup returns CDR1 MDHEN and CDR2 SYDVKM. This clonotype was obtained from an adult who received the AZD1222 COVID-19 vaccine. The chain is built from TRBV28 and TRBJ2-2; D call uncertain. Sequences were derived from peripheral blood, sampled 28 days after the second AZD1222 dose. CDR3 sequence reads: CASSFRTANTGELFF. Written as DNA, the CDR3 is TGTGCCAGCAGTTTCCGGACGGCGAACACCGGGGAGCTGTTTTTT.